The rows below give T cell receptor beta chains drawn from one sample of a study of identical twins. One entry per CDR3 protein results from TCRdb running MiXCR on the 5' RACE reads. The table shows 450,000 or so distinct CDR3 sequences, with roughly an eighth occurring only once. The same sample was also studied in work on yellow fever vaccine responses in identical twins.

The sequencing input was CD4+ T cells sorted from blood. These receptors all stem from a woman aged 18-29 years in good health. Each CDR3 is given with its conserved first and last residue. A D gene is named only where the DNA matches it firmly. Clone size is stated in some rows and not others, as once, few, many or a class when expanded.

CDR3,DNA,length,V,size,D,J
CASSPGQDAYNEQFF,TGTGCCAGCAGCCCAGGACAGGATGCCTACAATGAGCAGTTCTTC,15,TRBV11-2,NA,TRBD1,TRBJ2-1
CASSLGRPTDTQYF,TGTGCCAGCAGTTTGGGTAGGCCGACAGATACGCAGTATTTT,14,TRBV27,NA,NA,TRBJ2-3
CASSIDRGRAFF,TGCGCCAGCAGCATAGACAGGGGAAGGGCTTTCTTT,12,TRBV5-1,few,TRBD1,TRBJ1-1
CASSYRRDTQYF,TGCGCCAGCAGCTACCGCCGAGATACGCAGTATTTT,12,TRBV4-3,few,NA,TRBJ2-3
CASTLGPGRTVAYEQYF,TGTGCCAGCACGTTAGGGCCTGGTCGGACGGTCGCCTACGAGCAGTACTTC,17,TRBV12-3/TRBV12-4,NA,NA,TRBJ2-7
CASSWTGTGDYEQYF,TGCGCCAGCAGCTGGACCGGGACAGGGGACTACGAGCAGTACTTC,15,TRBV5-1,few,TRBD1,TRBJ2-7
CASSFLGILNTEAFF,TGTGCCAGCAGTTTTCTTGGAATTTTGAACACTGAAGCTTTCTTT,15,TRBV12-3/TRBV12-4,many,NA,TRBJ1-1
CSARPSGRKNTGELFF,TGCAGTGCTAGGCCTAGCGGGAGGAAGAACACCGGGGAGCTGTTTTTT,16,TRBV20-1,few,TRBD2,TRBJ2-2
CATSDPGRGYTF,TGTGCCACCAGTGACCCGGGACGTGGCTACACCTTC,12,TRBV24-1,few,NA,TRBJ1-2
CASSQVRNEQFF,TGTGCCAGCAGCCAAGTTCGCAATGAGCAGTTCTTC,12,TRBV3-1,NA,NA,TRBJ2-1
CASSYRTVYEQYF,TGTGCCAGCAGTTACCGGACAGTCTACGAGCAGTACTTC,13,TRBV6-6,few,NA,TRBJ2-7
CATRYQLAGRTGELFF,TGTGCCACCAGATATCAACTAGCGGGGAGGACCGGGGAGCTGTTTTTT,16,TRBV15,many,TRBD2,TRBJ2-2
CASSLPRGFSTDTQYF,TGCGCCAGCAGCTTGCCCAGGGGTTTTTCCACAGATACGCAGTATTTT,16,TRBV5-1,few,NA,TRBJ2-3
CASRDRDRGGSPLHF,TGTGCCAGCAGGGACCGGGACAGGGGGGGTTCACCCCTCCACTTT,15,TRBV5-5,few,TRBD1,TRBJ1-6
CASRLQGQPQHF,TGTGCCAGCAGACTACAGGGTCAGCCCCAGCATTTT,12,TRBV6-2/TRBV6-3,few,NA,TRBJ1-5
CSVLDRVNTEAFF,TGCAGCGTCTTGGACAGGGTAAACACTGAAGCTTTCTTT,13,TRBV29-1,NA,TRBD1,TRBJ1-1
CASSQDLTRLETQYF,TGCGCCAGCAGCCAAGATTTGACGCGGTTGGAGACCCAGTACTTC,15,TRBV4-3,few,NA,TRBJ2-5
CASSQGSGTYGELFF,TGCGCCAGCAGCCAAGGCTCAGGGACGTACGGGGAGCTGTTTTTT,15,TRBV4-3,NA,NA,TRBJ2-2
CSVVRDLHEQYF,TGCAGCGTTGTTCGGGATCTCCACGAGCAGTACTTC,12,TRBV29-1,NA,NA,TRBJ2-7
CASSYLGELFF,TGTGCCAGCAGTTACCTCGGGGAACTGTTTTTT,11,TRBV6-6,few,NA,TRBJ1-4
CASSRNTGVSSYEQYF,TGCGCCAGCAGCCGCAACACAGGGGTTAGCTCCTACGAGCAGTACTTC,16,TRBV4-1,few,TRBD1,TRBJ2-7
CASSRMKDSNSYNEQFF,TGCGCCAGCAGCCGTATGAAGGACAGTAACTCCTACAATGAGCAGTTCTTC,17,TRBV5-1,many,NA,TRBJ2-1
CCARPRREVSNTGELFF,TGCTGTGCTAGACCTCGGCGGGAGGTCTCGAACACCGGGGAGCTGTTTTTT,17,TRBV20-1,NA,TRBD2,TRBJ2-2
CASSYRPQGEYGYTF,TGTGCCAGCAGTTACCGACCACAGGGAGAGTATGGCTACACCTTC,15,TRBV6-5,NA,NA,TRBJ1-2
CASSLSGTSARIRETQYF,TGTGCCAGCAGTTTATCTGGGACTAGCGCGAGAATTCGGGAGACCCAGTACTTC,18,TRBV27,NA,TRBD2,TRBJ2-5
CATSDFEAGSYNEQFF,TGTGCCACCAGTGATTTTGAAGCGGGGTCCTACAATGAGCAGTTCTTC,16,TRBV24-1,few,TRBD2,TRBJ2-1
CASSATGLADTGELFF,TGTGCCAGCTCAGCGACGGGACTAGCGGACACCGGGGAGCTGTTTTTT,16,TRBV4-2,few,TRBD2,TRBJ2-2
CASSSSGDEQYF,TGTGCCAGCAGTAGCTCGGGGGACGAGCAGTACTTC,12,TRBV12-3/TRBV12-4,many,NA,TRBJ2-7
CASSLVGGGEQYF,TGTGCCAGCAGCTTAGTGGGAGGGGGGGAGCAGTACTTC,13,TRBV7-2,few,NA,TRBJ2-7
CASSWGTANNEQFF,TGTGCCAGCAGCTGGGGGACAGCCAACAATGAGCAGTTCTTC,14,TRBV5-5,NA,TRBD1,TRBJ2-1
CASSLGGESTDTQYF,TGCGCCAGCAGCTTGGGAGGGGAGAGCACAGATACGCAGTATTTT,15,TRBV5-1,NA,NA,TRBJ2-3
CASQGAKDNSPLHF,TGTGCCAGCCAGGGGGCAAAGGATAATTCACCCCTCCACTTT,14,TRBV9,few,TRBD1,TRBJ1-6
CASSLASWGGDLAKNIQYF,TGTGCCAGCAGCTTAGCCTCCTGGGGGGGGGATCTAGCCAAAAACATTCAGTACTTC,19,TRBV7-2,NA,TRBD2,TRBJ2-4
CASSLGPYQETQYF,TGTGCCAGCAGCTTAGGACCTTACCAAGAGACCCAGTACTTC,14,TRBV7-9,few,NA,TRBJ2-5
CACCAYQLGPPPYEQYF,TGTGCCTGCTGCGCGTATCAGTTGGGACCGCCCCCCTACGAGCAGTACTTC,17,TRBV12-3/TRBV12-4,NA,NA,TRBJ2-7
CASSFSGAEAFF,TGTGCCAGCAGTTTCTCGGGGGCTGAAGCTTTCTTT,12,TRBV12-3/TRBV12-4,few,NA,TRBJ1-1
CASTLKGTGTNTGELFF,TGTGCCAGCACCCTTAAGGGGACGGGGACGAACACCGGGGAGCTGTTTTTT,17,TRBV27,NA,NA,TRBJ2-2
CASSFRFGLENEQFF,TGTGCCAGCAGTTTTAGATTTGGGTTGGAAAATGAGCAGTTCTTC,15,TRBV28,many,NA,TRBJ2-1
CASSSMNRGPWGETQYF,TGTGCCAGCAGCTCGATGAACAGGGGCCCCTGGGGTGAGACCCAGTACTTC,17,TRBV7-2,NA,TRBD1,TRBJ2-5
CSAKPGQGTYEQYF,TGCAGTGCCAAGCCGGGACAGGGGACATACGAGCAGTACTTC,14,TRBV20-1,many,TRBD1,TRBJ2-7
CASSWDSLNGELFF,TGTGCCAGCAGCTGGGACAGTTTGAACGGGGAGCTGTTTTTT,14,TRBV5-4,few,TRBD1,TRBJ2-2
CATSDPGQGSYGYTF,TGTGCCACCAGTGATCCCGGACAGGGGAGCTATGGCTACACCTTC,15,TRBV24-1,few,TRBD1,TRBJ1-2
CASSFSYSDTQYF,TGTGCCAGCAGCTTTAGTTACTCAGATACGCAGTATTTT,13,TRBV11-2,NA,NA,TRBJ2-3
CSVHGTLGNTIYF,TGCAGCGTACACGGGACGTTAGGAAACACCATATATTTT,13,TRBV29-1,few,NA,TRBJ1-3
CASSPARRGTYEQYF,TGTGCCAGCTCACCAGCCCGGAGGGGAACCTACGAGCAGTACTTC,15,TRBV18,NA,NA,TRBJ2-7
CASSLGGGLVSEQYF,TGTGCCAGCAGCTTAGGAGGCGGACTAGTTTCCGAGCAGTACTTC,15,TRBV7-9,NA,TRBD2,TRBJ2-7
CASSLGTGVDNEQFF,TGTGCCAGCAGCTTAGGTACAGGGGTGGACAATGAGCAGTTCTTC,15,TRBV11-2,few,TRBD1,TRBJ2-1
CAISESGFGGPTDTQYF,TGTGCCATCAGTGAGTCCGGCTTCGGGGGGCCCACAGATACGCAGTATTTT,17,TRBV10-3,NA,NA,TRBJ2-3
CASSFQGLDGYTF,TGTGCCAGCAGCTTCCAGGGGTTGGATGGCTACACCTTC,13,TRBV7-9,NA,NA,TRBJ1-2
CASSSRAGTEQYF,TGTGCCAGCAGCTCTCGGGCAGGGACCGAGCAGTACTTC,13,TRBV5-6,many,NA,TRBJ2-7